The sequence of this T cell receptor beta chain was determined in a study of cytomegalovirus exposure and HLA in healthy donors. Regarding the study as a whole: A few V segments could not be told apart, such as TRBV6-2 and TRBV6-3, and were left out. Sequencing had likely introduced a cluster of highly shared sequence variants as an artifact. The majority of TCR sequences were rare, yet some public TCRs appeared in many donors.

Donors consisted of healthy bone marrow donors. With 60 Vbeta and 13 Jbeta primers, the PCR was carried out. TCRdb keeps only in-frame clones here, not all; method: immunoSEQ multiplex PCR. The table lists some 98,000 clones, more than 60% of them singletons. The CDR3 is 15 amino acids. Germline assignment: CDR1 MDHEN and CDR2 SYDVKM. Trimming removed 5 bases from V and 0 bases from J, with 14 bases in between. On this clone: The antigen is not known.

The chain recombines TRBV28 with TRBJ2-7; D is possibly TRBD2 (6 bases). The material sequenced was PBMCs. This TCR was sampled from a man aged 45-65 years in good health and CMV-seronegative. The CDR3 reads CASSQGGIGSYEQYF. The CDR3 DNA follows: TGTGCCAGCAGTCAAGGAGGGATCGGCTCCTACGAGCAGTACTTC.